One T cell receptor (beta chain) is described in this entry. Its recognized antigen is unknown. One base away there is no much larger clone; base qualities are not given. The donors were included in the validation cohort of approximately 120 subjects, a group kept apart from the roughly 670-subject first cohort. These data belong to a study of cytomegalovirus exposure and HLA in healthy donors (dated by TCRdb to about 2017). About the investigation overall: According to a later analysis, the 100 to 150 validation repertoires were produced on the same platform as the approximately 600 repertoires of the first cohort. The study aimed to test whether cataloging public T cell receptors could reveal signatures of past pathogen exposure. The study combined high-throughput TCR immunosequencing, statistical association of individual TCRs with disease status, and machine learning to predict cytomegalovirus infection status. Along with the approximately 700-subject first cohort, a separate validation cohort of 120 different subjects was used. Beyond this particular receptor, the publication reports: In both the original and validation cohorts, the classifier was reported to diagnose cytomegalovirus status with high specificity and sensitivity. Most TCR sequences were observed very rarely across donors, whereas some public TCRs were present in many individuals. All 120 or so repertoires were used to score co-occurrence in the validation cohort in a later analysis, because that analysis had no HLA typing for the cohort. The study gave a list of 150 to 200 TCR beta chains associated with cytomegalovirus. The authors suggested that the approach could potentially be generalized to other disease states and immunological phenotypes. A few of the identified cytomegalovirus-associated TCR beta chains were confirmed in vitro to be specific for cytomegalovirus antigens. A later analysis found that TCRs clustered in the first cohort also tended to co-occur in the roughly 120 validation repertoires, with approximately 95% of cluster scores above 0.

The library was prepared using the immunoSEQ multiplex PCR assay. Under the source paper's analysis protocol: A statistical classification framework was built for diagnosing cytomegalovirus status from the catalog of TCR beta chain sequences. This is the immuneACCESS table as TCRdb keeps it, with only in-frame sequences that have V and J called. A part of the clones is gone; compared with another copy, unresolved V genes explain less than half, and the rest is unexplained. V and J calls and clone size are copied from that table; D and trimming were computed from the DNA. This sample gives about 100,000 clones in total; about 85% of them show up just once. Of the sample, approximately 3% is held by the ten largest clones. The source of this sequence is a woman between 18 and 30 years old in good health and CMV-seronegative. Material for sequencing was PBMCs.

CDR3 reads: CASSSLAGGLNEQFF. The DNA reads TGTGCCAGCAGCTCGCTAGCGGGGGGCCTCAATGAGCAGTTCTTC. This sequence uses TRBV7-3 and TRBJ2-1; the junction holds 11 bases that match TRBD2. Looking up the germline V gene yields CDR1 SGHTA and CDR2 FQGTGA. From the cysteine through the phenylalanine, the CDR3 covers 15 amino acids. Only the CDR3 DNA is retained, 45 bases long and in frame from the first base. From V the trimming removes 4 bases and from J it removes 6 bases, while the gene matches leave 5 bases of the junction unaccounted for.